The rows below give T cell receptor beta chains drawn from one sample of a study of blood T cell repertoires in COVID-19. Sequencing was performed with immunoSEQ multiplex PCR; in TCRdb, only in-frame clones are kept and a portion is missing. The repertoire holds 250,000 to 350,000 clones, with 85% as singletons. The sequenced sample consisted of PBMCs or T cells enriched from blood (not recorded which). The receptors come from a woman between 50 and 59 years old who had recovered from COVID-19. The CDR3 runs from the conserved cysteine through the conserved F or W. A D gene is named only where the DNA matches it firmly. Clone size is stated in some rows and not others, as once, few, many or a class when expanded.

abundance: .
j_gene: TRBJ2-3
d_gene: .
v_gene: TRBV9
CDR3aa: CASSVGPRGRTDTQYF
CDR3nt: TGTGCCAGCAGCGTAGGGCCGCGAGGGCGCACAGATACGCAGTATTTT

abundance: .
j_gene: TRBJ2-5
d_gene: .
v_gene: TRBV20-1
CDR3aa: CSASGQETQYF
CDR3nt: TGCAGTGCCTCAGGGCAAGAGACCCAGTACTTC

abundance: few
j_gene: TRBJ1-1
d_gene: .
v_gene: TRBV7-2
CDR3aa: CASSSEGSQISTEAFF
CDR3nt: TGTGCCAGCAGCTCAGAGGGCAGTCAAATAAGCACTGAAGCTTTCTTT

abundance: .
j_gene: TRBJ1-2
d_gene: .
v_gene: TRBV5-1
CDR3aa: CASSLAPLTNYGYTF
CDR3nt: TGCGCCAGCAGCTTGGCCCCACTTACTAACTATGGCTACACCTTC

abundance: .
j_gene: TRBJ1-6
d_gene: .
v_gene: TRBV7-3
CDR3aa: CASSFTSSYNSPLHF
CDR3nt: TGTGCCAGCAGCTTCACGAGCTCCTATAATTCACCCCTCCACTTT

abundance: .
j_gene: TRBJ2-3
d_gene: .
v_gene: TRBV9
CDR3aa: CASSVQGSTDTQYF
CDR3nt: TGTGCCAGCAGCGTTCAGGGTAGTACAGATACGCAGTATTTT

abundance: once
j_gene: TRBJ1-2
d_gene: TRBD1
v_gene: TRBV6-5
CDR3aa: CASSLGQGGRYGYTF
CDR3nt: TGTGCCAGCAGCTTGGGACAGGGAGGTCGCTATGGCTACACCTTC

abundance: .
j_gene: TRBJ2-5
d_gene: .
v_gene: TRBV11-2
CDR3aa: CASSFVGEYAETQYF
CDR3nt: TGTGCCAGCAGCTTCGTCGGGGAATATGCAGAGACCCAGTACTTC

abundance: few
j_gene: TRBJ2-1
d_gene: .
v_gene: TRBV6-2/TRBV6-3
CDR3aa: CASSYIGHNFEQFF
CDR3nt: TGTGCCAGCAGTTACATTGGACACAACTTCGAGCAGTTCTTC

abundance: .
j_gene: TRBJ1-1
d_gene: .
v_gene: TRBV12-3/TRBV12-4
CDR3aa: CASSSNTEAFF
CDR3nt: TGTGCCAGCAGTTCAAACACTGAAGCTTTCTTT

abundance: .
j_gene: TRBJ2-1
d_gene: TRBD2
v_gene: TRBV4-1
CDR3aa: CASSQVSGRDYNEQFF
CDR3nt: TGCGCCAGCAGCCAAGTTAGCGGGAGGGATTACAATGAGCAGTTCTTC

abundance: .
j_gene: TRBJ1-5
d_gene: TRBD1
v_gene: TRBV30
CDR3aa: CAWSDGYAGTGFSNQPQHF
CDR3nt: TGTGCCTGGAGTGACGGTTATGCCGGGACAGGGTTTAGCAATCAGCCCCAGCATTTT

abundance: .
j_gene: TRBJ1-2
d_gene: .
v_gene: TRBV19
CDR3aa: CASTEQGHGYTF
CDR3nt: TGTGCCAGTACGGAGCAGGGTCATGGCTACACCTTC